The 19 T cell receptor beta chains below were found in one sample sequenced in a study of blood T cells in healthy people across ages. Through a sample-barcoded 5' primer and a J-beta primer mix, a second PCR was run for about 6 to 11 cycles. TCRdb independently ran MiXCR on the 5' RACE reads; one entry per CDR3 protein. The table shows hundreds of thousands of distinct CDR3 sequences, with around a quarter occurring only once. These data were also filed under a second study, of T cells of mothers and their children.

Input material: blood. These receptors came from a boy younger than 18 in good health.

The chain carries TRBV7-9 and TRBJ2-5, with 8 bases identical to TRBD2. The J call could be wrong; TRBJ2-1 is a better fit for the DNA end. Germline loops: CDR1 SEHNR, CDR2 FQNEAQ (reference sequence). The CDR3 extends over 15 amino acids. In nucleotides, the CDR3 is TGTGCCAGCAGCTTAGCTCCTAGCGGGCGGAATGAGCAGTTCTTC. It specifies CASSLAPSGRNEQFF.

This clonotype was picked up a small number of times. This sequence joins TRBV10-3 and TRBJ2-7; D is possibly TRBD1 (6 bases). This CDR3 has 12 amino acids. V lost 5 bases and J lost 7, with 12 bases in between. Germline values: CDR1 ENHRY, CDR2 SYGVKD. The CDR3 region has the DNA TGTGCCATCAGTTCGGACAGTTGGGAGCAGTACTTC. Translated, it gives CAISSDSWEQYF.

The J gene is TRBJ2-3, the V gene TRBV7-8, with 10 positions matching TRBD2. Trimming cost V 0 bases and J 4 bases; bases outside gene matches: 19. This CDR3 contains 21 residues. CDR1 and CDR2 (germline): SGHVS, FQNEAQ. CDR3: CASSLASRLAGVTLISDTQYF. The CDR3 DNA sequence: TGTGCCAGCAGCTTAGCGTCCCGGCTAGCGGGAGTTACCCTGATCTCAGATACGCAGTATTTT.

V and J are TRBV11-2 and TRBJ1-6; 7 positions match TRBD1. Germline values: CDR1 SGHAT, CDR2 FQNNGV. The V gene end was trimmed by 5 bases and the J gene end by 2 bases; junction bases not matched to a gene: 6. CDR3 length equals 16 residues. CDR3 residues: CASSRSGTAYNSPLHF. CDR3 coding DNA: TGTGCCAGCAGCCGATCCGGGACAGCCTATAATTCACCCCTCCACTTT.

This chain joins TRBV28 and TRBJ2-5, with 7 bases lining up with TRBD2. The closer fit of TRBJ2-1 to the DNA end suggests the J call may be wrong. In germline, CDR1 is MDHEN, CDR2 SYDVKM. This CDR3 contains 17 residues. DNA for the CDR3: TGTGCCAGCAGTGACCCCCAAACTAGCGTATATCACAATGAGCAGTTCTTC. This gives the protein CASSDPQTSVYHNEQFF.

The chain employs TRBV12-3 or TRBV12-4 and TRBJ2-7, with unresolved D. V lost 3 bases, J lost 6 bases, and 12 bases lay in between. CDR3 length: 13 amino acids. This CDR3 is CASSLTGMGEQYF. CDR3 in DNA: TGTGCCAGCAGTTTGACTGGGATGGGCGAGCAGTACTTC.

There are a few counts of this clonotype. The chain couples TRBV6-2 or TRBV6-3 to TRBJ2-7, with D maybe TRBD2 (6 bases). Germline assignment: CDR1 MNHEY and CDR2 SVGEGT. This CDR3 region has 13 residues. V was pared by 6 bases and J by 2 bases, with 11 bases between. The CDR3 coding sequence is TGTGCCAGCAGCCGGGACTCCGCCTACGAGCAGTACTTC. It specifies CASSRDSAYEQYF.

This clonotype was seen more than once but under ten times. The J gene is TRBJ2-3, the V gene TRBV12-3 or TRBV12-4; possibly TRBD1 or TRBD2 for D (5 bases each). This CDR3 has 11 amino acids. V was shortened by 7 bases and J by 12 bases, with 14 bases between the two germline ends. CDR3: CASTLRDLQYF. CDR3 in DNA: TGTGCCAGCACTCTAAGGGACCTACAGTATTTT.

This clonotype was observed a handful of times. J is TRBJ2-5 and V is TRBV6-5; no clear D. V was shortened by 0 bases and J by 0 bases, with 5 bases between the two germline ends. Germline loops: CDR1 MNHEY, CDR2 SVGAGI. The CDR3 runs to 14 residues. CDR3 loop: CASSYSGYQETQYF. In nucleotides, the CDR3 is TGTGCCAGCAGTTACTCGGGTTACCAAGAGACCCAGTACTTC.

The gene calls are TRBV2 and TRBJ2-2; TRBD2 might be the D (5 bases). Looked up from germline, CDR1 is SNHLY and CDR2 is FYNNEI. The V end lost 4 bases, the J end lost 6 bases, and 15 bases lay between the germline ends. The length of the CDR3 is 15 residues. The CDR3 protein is CASSGTARGSGELFF. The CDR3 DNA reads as TGTGCCAGCAGTGGGACCGCTCGGGGTTCCGGGGAGCTGTTTTTT. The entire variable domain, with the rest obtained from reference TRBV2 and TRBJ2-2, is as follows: EPEVTQTPSHQVTQMGQEVILRCVPISNHLYFYWYRQILGQKVEFLVSFYNNEISEKSEIFDDQFSVERPDGSNFTLKIRSTKLEDSAMYFCASSGTARGSGELFFGEGSRLTVL.

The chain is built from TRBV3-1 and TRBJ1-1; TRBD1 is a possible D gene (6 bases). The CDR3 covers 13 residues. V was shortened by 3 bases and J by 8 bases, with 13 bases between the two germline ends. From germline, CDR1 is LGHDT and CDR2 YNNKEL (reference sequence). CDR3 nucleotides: TGTGCCAGCAGCCATCCCGGAGGGGGGGAAGCTTTCTTT. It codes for CASSHPGGGEAFF.

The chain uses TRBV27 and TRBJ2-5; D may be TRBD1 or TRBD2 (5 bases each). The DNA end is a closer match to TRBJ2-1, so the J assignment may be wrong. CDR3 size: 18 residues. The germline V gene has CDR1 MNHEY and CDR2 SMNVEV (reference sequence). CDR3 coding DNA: TGTGCCAGCAGTCCTTATATGGGGACCCTAGCTCCAGGTGGTGAGCAGTTCTTC. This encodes CASSPYMGTLAPGGEQFF.

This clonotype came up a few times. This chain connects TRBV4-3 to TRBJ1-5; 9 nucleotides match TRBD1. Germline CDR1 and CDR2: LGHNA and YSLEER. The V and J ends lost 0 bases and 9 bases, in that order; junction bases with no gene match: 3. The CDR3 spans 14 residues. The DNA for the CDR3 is TGCGCCAGCAGCCAAGAAACAGGGGGCCTGCCCCAGCATTTT. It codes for CASSQETGGLPQHF.

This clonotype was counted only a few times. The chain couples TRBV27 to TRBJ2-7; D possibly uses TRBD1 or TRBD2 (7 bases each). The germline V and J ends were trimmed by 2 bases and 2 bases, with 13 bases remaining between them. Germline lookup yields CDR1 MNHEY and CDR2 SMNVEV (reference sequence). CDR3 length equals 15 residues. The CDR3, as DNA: TGTGCCAGCAGTTTAAGGGGGGGACAGACCTACGAGCAGTACTTC. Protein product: CASSLRGGQTYEQYF.

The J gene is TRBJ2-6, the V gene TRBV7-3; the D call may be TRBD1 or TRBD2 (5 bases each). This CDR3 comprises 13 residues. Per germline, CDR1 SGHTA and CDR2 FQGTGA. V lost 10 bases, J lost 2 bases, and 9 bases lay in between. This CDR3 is CATGAPGANVLTF. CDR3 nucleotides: TGTGCCACCGGGGCGCCTGGGGCCAACGTCCTGACTTTC.

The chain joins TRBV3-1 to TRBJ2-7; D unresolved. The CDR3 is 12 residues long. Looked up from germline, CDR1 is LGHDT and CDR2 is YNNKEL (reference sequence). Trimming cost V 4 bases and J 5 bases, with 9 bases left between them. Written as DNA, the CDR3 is TGTGCCAGCAGCCGCGTCCCACACGAGCAGTACTTC. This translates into CASSRVPHEQYF.

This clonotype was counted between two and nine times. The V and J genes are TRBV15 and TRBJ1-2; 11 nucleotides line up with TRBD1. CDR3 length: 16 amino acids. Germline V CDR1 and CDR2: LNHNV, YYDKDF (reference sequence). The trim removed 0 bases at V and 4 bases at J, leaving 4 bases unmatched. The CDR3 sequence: CATSRDWGQGVYGYTF. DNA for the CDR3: TGTGCCACCAGCAGAGATTGGGGACAGGGGGTCTATGGCTACACCTTC.

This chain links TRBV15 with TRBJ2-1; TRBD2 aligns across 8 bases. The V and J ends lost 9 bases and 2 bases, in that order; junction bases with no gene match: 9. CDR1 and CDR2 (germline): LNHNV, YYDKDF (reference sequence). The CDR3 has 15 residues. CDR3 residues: CATLSGSNAYNEQFF. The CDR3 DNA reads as TGTGCCACGTTAAGCGGGAGCAACGCCTACAATGAGCAGTTCTTC.

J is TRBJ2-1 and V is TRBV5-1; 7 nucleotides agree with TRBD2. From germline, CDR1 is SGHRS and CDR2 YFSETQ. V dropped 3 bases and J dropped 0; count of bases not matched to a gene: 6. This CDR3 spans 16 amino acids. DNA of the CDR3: TGCGCCAGCAGCTACCGACTAGCTAGCTCCTACAATGAGCAGTTCTTC. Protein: CASSYRLASSYNEQFF.